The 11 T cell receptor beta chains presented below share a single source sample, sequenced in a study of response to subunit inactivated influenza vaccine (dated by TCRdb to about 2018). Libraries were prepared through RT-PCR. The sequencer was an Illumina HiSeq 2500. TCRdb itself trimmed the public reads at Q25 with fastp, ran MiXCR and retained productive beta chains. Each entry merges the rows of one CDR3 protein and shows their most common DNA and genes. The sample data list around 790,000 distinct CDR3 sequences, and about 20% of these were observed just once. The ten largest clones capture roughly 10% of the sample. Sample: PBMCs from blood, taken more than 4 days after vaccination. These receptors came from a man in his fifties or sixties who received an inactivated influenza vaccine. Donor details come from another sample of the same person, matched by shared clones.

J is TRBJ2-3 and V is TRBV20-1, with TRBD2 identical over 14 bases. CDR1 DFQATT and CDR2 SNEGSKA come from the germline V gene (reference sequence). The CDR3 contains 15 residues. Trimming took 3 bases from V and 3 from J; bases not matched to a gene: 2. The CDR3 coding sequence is TGCAGTGCTAGCTGGACTAGCGGGAGGACAGATACGCAGTATTTT. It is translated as CSASWTSGRTDTQYF.

The CDR3 sequence is CASSQDGTGGYEQYF. The DNA for the CDR3 is TGTGCCAGCAGCCAGGACGGGACAGGGGGCTACGAGCAGTACTTC. This rearrangement joins TRBV7-9 to TRBJ2-7, with 11 bases identical to TRBD1. Germline-derived CDR1 and CDR2 are SEHNR and FQNEAQ (reference sequence). The length of the CDR3 is 15 residues. Unmatched junction bases numbered 6, after V lost 5 bases and J lost 3 bases.

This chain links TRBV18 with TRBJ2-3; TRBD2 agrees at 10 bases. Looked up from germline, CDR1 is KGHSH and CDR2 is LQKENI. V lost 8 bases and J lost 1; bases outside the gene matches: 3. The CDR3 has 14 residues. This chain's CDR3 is CASTGLAGTDTQYF. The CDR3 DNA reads TGTGCCAGCACAGGACTAGCGGGCACAGATACGCAGTATTTT. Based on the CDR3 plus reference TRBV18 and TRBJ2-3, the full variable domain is NAGVMQNPRHLVRRRGQEARLRCSPMKGHSHVYWYRQLPEEGLKFMVYLQKENIIDESGMPKERFSAEFPKEGPSILRIQQVVRGDSAAYFCASTGLAGTDTQYFGPGTRLTVL.

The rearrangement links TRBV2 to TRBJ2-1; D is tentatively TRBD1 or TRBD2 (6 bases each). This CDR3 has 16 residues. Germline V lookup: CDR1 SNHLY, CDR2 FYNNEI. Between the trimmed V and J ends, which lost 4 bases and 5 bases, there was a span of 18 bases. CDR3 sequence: CASSARRGVMDNEQFF. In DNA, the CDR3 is TGTGCCAGCAGTGCTCGAAGGGGGGTCATGGACAATGAGCAGTTCTTC.

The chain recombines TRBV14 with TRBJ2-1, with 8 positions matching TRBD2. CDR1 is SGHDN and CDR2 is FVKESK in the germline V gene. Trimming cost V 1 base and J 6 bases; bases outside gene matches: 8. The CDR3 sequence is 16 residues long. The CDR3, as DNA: TGTGCCAGCAGCCAAGGTCTCCGGGAGGGAAGCAATGAGCAGTTCTTC. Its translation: CASSQGLREGSNEQFF.

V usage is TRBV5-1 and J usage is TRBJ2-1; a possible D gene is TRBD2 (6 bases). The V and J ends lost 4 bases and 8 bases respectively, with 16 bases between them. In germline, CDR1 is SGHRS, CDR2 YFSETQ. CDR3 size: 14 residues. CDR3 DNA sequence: TGCGCCAGCAGCGACCCTGGAGGGGCGGATGAGCAGTTCTTC. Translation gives CASSDPGGADEQFF. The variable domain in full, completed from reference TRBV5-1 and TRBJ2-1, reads KAGVTQTPRYLIKTRGQQVTLSCSPISGHRSVSWYQQTPGQGLQFLFEYFSETQRNKGNFPGRFSGRQFSNSRSEMNVSTLELGDSALYLCASSDPGGADEQFFGPGTRLTVL.

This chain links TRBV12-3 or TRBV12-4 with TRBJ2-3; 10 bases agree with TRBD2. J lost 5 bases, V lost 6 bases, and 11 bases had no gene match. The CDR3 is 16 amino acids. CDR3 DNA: TGTGCCAGCAGCCATTCGGGAGCGGGGGGGCGAGATACGCAGTATTTT. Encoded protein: CASSHSGAGGRDTQYF.

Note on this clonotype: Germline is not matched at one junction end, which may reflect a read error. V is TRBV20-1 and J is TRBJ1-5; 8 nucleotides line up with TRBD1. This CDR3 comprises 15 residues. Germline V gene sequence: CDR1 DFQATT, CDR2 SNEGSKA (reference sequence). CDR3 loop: CSAAQGASGNRPQHF. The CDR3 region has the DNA TGCAGTGCTGCCCAGGGGGCCTCGGGCAATCGGCCCCAGCATTTT.

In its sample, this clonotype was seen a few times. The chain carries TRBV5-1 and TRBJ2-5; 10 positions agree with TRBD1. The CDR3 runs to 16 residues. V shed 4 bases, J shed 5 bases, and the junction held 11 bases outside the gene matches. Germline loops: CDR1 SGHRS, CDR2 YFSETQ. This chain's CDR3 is CASSETGTGESETQYF. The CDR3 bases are TGCGCCAGCAGCGAAACCGGGACAGGGGAATCGGAGACCCAGTACTTC.

The CDR3 here is CASSLTSGSVSLEQYF. Here the CDR3 DNA reads TGTGCCAGCAGCTTGACTAGCGGGAGTGTAAGTCTCGAGCAGTACTTC. This chain uses TRBV5-8 with TRBJ2-7; 11 bases align to TRBD2. The CDR3 runs 16 residues. J gave up 6 bases and V 1 base, and 9 bases lay outside the gene matches. The germline gives CDR1 SGHTS, CDR2 YDEGEE.

CDR3 residues: CSAGTGGANEKLFF. The CDR3 bases are TGCAGTGCCGGAACCGGGGGTGCTAATGAAAAACTGTTTTTT. This chain uses TRBV20-1 with TRBJ1-4; possible D gene TRBD1, 5 bases. CDR1 is DFQATT, CDR2 SNEGSKA, per germline (reference sequence). The CDR3 totals 14 residues. V dropped 6 bases and J dropped 3 bases, with 14 bases sitting between them.